This T cell receptor beta chain was recorded in a study of T cells expressing NK-cell markers. This CDR3 is built from 15 residues. Germline V CDR1 and CDR2: MNHNS, SASEGT. TCRdb re-called the 5' RACE reads and gives one entry per CDR3 protein, without DNA. The data show a few hundred thousand distinct CDR3 sequences, and the top ten clones hold under 0.5%. Study results and limitations: About 1.0-8% of CD8+ T cells in more than five donors belonged to dominant NKG2C+ clonotypes. In a few donors, dominant clonotypes made up about 28.3-65% of CD3+CD56-NKG2C+ cells.

As for this clonotype: Its antigen is unidentified.

The rearrangement joins TRBV6-1 to TRBJ2-3; TCRdb selects TRBD2, and the lack of DNA leaves this call unchecked. This TCR was recovered from a man between 18 and 29 years old in good health. What was sequenced was blood T cells: a sorted CD56 or NKG2C T cell subset, CD4+ or CD8+ T cells, or bulk PBMC T cells (not recorded which). The CDR3 loop is CASSTGGRALDTQYF.